What follows is one TCR beta chain and its context. Its antigen is not known. Looked up from germline, CDR1 is MNHEY and CDR2 is SVGAGI. J was trimmed by 6 bases and V by 6 bases; bases with no gene match: 14. The CDR3 loop spans 15 amino acids. The source of the sample is a study of blood T cells in healthy people across ages. Study conclusions and caveats: Higher diversity and more naive CD4+ cells were features of long-lived donors, compared to aged donors.

A sample-barcoded 5' primer and a J-beta primer mix were used in a second PCR of roughly 7 to 12 cycles. Each CDR3 protein gets one entry after TCRdb re-called the 5' RACE reads with MiXCR. This repertoire shows 700,000 or so distinct CDR3 sequences, 40% to 45% found once; its top ten account for around 30%. The receptor comes from an elderly man in good health. The chain combines TRBV6-5 with TRBJ2-7; 7 bases line up with TRBD1. Specimen: blood. CDR3 amino acids: CASSRTGVGLCEQYF. The CDR3 DNA reads as TGTGCCAGCAGCCGGACAGGAGTTGGCCTCTGCGAGCAGTACTTC.